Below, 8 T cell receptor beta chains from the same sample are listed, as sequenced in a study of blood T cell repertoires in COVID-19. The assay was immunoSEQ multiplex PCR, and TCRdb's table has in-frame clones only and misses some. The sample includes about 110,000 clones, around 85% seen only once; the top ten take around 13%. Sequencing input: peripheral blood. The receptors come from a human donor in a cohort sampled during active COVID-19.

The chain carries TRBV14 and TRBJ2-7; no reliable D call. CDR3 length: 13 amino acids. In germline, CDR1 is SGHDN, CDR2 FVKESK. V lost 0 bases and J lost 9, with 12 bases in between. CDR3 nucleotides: TGTGCCAGCAGCCAAGAGGAGCACCTAGGGCAGTACTTC. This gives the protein CASSQEEHLGQYF.

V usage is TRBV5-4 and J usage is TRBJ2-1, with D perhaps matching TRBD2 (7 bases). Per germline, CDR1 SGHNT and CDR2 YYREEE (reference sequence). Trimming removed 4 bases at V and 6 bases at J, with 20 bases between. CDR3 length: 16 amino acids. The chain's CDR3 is CASSLPGGLTSNEQFF. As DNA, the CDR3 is TGTGCCAGCAGCCTACCCGGGGGGCTTACTAGCAATGAGCAGTTCTTC.

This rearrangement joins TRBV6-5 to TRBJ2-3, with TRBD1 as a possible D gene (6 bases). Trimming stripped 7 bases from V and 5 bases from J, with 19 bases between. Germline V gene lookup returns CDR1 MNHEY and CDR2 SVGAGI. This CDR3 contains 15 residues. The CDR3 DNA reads TGTGCCAGCACCATCTACCCAGGGGCTATAGATACGCAGTATTTT. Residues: CASTIYPGAIDTQYF.

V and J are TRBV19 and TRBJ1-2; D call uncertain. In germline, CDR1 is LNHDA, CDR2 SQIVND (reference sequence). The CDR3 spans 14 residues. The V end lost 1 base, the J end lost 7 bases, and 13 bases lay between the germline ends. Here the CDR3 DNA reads TGTGCCAGTAGTATAGTGGCAACCGGCGGTGGCTACACCTTC. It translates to CASSIVATGGGYTF. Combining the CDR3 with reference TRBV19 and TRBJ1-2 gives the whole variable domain DGGITQSPKYLFRKEGQNVTLSCEQNLNHDAMYWYRQDPGQGLRLIYYSQIVNDFQKGDIAEGYSVSREKKESFPLTVTSAQKNPTAFYLCASSIVATGGGYTFGSGTRLTVV.

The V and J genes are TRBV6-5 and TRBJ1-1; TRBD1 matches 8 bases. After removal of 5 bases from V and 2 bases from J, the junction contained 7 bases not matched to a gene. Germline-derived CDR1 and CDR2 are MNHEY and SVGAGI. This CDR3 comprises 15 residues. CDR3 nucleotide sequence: TGTGCCAGCAGTCCGCGGGGGACAGGAAACACTGAAGCTTTCTTT. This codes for CASSPRGTGNTEAFF.

The CDR3 DNA follows: TGTGCCAGCAGTTACGCATCTAGAAACTACGAGCAGTACTTC. This encodes CASSYASRNYEQYF. V and J are TRBV6-6 and TRBJ2-7; no firm D call. The germline gives CDR1 MNHNY, CDR2 SVGAGI (reference sequence). Trimming shortened V by 2 bases and J by 3 bases, and 11 bases separated the two germline ends. The CDR3 has 14 residues.

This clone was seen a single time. In DNA form, the CDR3 reads TGTGCCAGCAGGCCAACAGGGGGCGAATACTATGGCTACACCTTC. It specifies CASRPTGGEYYGYTF. The chain links TRBV7-9 to TRBJ1-2, with 9 bases aligning to TRBD1. Looked up from germline, CDR1 is SEHNR and CDR2 is FQNEAQ (reference sequence). The V segment lost 6 bases and the J segment 3 bases; nucleotides outside the gene matches: 8. The CDR3 contains 15 residues. The full variable domain, rest sourced from reference TRBV7-9 and TRBJ1-2, is DTGVSQNPRHKITKRGQNVTFRCDPISEHNRLYWYRQTLGQGPEFLTYFQNEAQLEKSRLLSDRFSAERPKGSFSTLEIQRTEQGDSAMYLCASRPTGGEYYGYTFGSGTRLTVV.

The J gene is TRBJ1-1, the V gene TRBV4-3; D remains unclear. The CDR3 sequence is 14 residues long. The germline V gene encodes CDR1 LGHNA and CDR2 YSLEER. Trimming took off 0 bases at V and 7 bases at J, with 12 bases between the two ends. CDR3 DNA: TGCGCCAGCAGCCAAGAGGAGGGATTCGGTGAAGCTTTCTTT. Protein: CASSQEEGFGEAFF.